These T cell receptor beta chains were read from a single sample in a study of vaccination effects on CD4 cells after COVID-19. Assay: immunoSEQ multiplex PCR; the TCRdb copy retains only in-frame clones and omits some. The data show some 69,000 clones, roughly 74% seen once. No cognate antigen is known for these TCRs. The sample was CD4+ T cells from PBMCs cultured with HCoV-229E spike peptides, taken after COVID-19 vaccination. Source of these receptors: a human donor who received a COVID-19 vaccine. The CDR3 runs from the conserved cysteine through the conserved F or W. D genes are given only for firm matches. Expanded clones get a size class; other rows say once, few or many, or leave the size out.

j_call d_call v_call clone_size cdr3_nt cdr3_aa
TRBJ1-1 NA TRBV6-5 NA TGTGCCAGCAGTCAGGGCGAGACTGAAGCTTTCTTT CASSQGETEAFF
TRBJ2-2 NA TRBV6-1 NA TGTGCCAGCAGTGACCCCGGACAGACCAACACCGGGGAGCTGTTTTTT CASSDPGQTNTGELFF
TRBJ1-1 TRBD1 TRBV30 few TGTGCCTGGAGTCGGGACAGGAACACTGAAGCTTTCTTT CAWSRDRNTEAFF
TRBJ1-2 NA TRBV5-8 NA TGTGCCAGCAGCTTGGAGGCCTCGGCCCACTATGGCTACACCTTC CASSLEASAHYGYTF
TRBJ1-1 NA TRBV18 NA TGTGCCAGCTCACCCGGGCTCCAGATGGAAAAAACCTTCTTT CASSPGLQMEKTFF
TRBJ1-1 NA TRBV2 NA TGTGCCAGCAGGTGGGTTGACACTGAAGCTTTCTTT CASRWVDTEAFF
TRBJ2-3 NA TRBV13 NA TGTGCCAGCAGCTTAAGGGACTCGGGCACAGATACGCAGTATTTT CASSLRDSGTDTQYF
TRBJ2-1 NA TRBV6-4 NA TGTGCCAGCAGTGGACAGGGAGGGGGTGAGCAGTTCTTC CASSGQGGGEQFF
TRBJ1-5 TRBD1 TRBV19 NA TGTGCCAGTAGTTGGACAGGGGATAGCAATCAGCCCCAGCATTTT CASSWTGDSNQPQHF
TRBJ2-2 NA TRBV19 few TGTGCCAGTGGCATCCGGGGAAACACCGGGGAGCTGTTTTTT CASGIRGNTGELFF
TRBJ2-5 NA TRBV7-9 NA TGTGCCAGCAGCTTAAGAGGGTCGGGGATGGGACTGTGGGAGACCCAGTACTTC CASSLRGSGMGLWETQYF
TRBJ2-3 TRBD2 TRBV5-1 NA TGCGCCAGCTTCCTAGCGGGCAGCACAGATACGCAGTATTTT CASFLAGSTDTQYF
TRBJ1-1 NA TRBV18 NA TGTGCCAGCTCACCAGACAGGATGAACACTGAAGCTTTCTTT CASSPDRMNTEAFF
TRBJ2-6 TRBD1 TRBV10-3 few TGTGCCATCAGTGAGGCTCCGGCAGGGGGCTCTGGGGCCAACGTCCTGACTTTC CAISEAPAGGSGANVLTF
TRBJ2-5 NA TRBV2 NA TGTGCCAGCAGTGAATACCGGGGACGGGAGACCCAGTACTTC CASSEYRGRETQYF
TRBJ2-5 NA TRBV3-1/TRBV3-2 NA TGTGCCAGCAGCCAAGCGTACCAAGAGACCCAGTACTTC CASSQAYQETQYF
TRBJ1-2 TRBD1 TRBV7-9 few TGTGCCAGCAGCTTAAACCAGGGGGCGCGTGGCTACACCTTC CASSLNQGARGYTF
TRBJ1-1 NA TRBV2 NA TGTGCCAGCGCACCCGTCCCCGAACAGTGGGCTTTCTTT CASAPVPEQWAFF
TRBJ1-2 NA TRBV28 NA TGTGCCAGCAGTTTCCTCAGCGACAGCCGGTATGGCTACACCTTC CASSFLSDSRYGYTF
TRBJ2-1 NA TRBV24-1 NA TGTGCCACCAGTGATTCCCGGACAGACTGGAATGAGCAGTTCTTC CATSDSRTDWNEQFF
TRBJ1-3 NA TRBV18 NA TGTGCCAGCTCAGATCTAGGCGGAAACACCATATATTTT CASSDLGGNTIYF
TRBJ1-5 NA TRBV4-1 NA TGCGCCAGCAGCCAACCACACCGCGGGAGGCGTCAGCCCCAGCATTTT CASSQPHRGRRQPQHF
TRBJ1-2 NA TRBV6-5 NA TGTGCCAGCAGTTACTCGAGTAGTTTCTATGGCTACACCTTC CASSYSSSFYGYTF
TRBJ1-5 TRBD1 TRBV19 NA TGTGCCAGTAGAACGACAGGGGTGGGCAATCAGCCCCAGCATTTT CASRTTGVGNQPQHF
TRBJ1-4 TRBD1 TRBV6-5 once TGTGCCAGCAGTTCGGACAGGGGTGCTGAAAAACTGTTTTTT CASSSDRGAEKLFF
TRBJ1-2 NA TRBV7-2 NA TGTGCCAGCAGCTTATGGATGGGGGACGGCTCTAACTATGGCTACACCTTC CASSLWMGDGSNYGYTF
TRBJ2-2 TRBD2 TRBV7-2 NA TGTGCCAGCAGCCCCTTTGCCGGGGGGGCTGGCGGGGAGCTGTTTTTT CASSPFAGGAGGELFF
TRBJ2-3 NA TRBV6-5 NA TGTGCCAGCAGTTCCACCCTAGCGAGGGCAGATACGCAGTATTTT CASSSTLARADTQYF
TRBJ1-5 TRBD1 TRBV5-1 few TGCGCCAGCAGCGTATCCGGGACAGGGAGTCCCCAGCATTTT CASSVSGTGSPQHF
TRBJ1-2 NA TRBV10-1 NA TGCGCCAGCGTAGGGGGCTACACCTTC CASVGGYTF
TRBJ2-2 TRBD2 TRBV29-1 once TGCAGCGCCGCTACCGGACTAGCGGTTCCCGGGGAGCTGTTTTTT CSAATGLAVPGELFF
TRBJ2-3 TRBD1 TRBV2 once TGTGCCAGCAGACAGGGGGCGGCAGATACGCAGTATTTT CASRQGAADTQYF
TRBJ1-2 NA TRBV19 once TGTGCCAGTAGTATAGATAGGCGGGAGAGTAACTATGGCTACACCTTC CASSIDRRESNYGYTF
TRBJ2-1 NA TRBV30 NA TGTGCCTGGAGTGCCCTAAGGGACTATGAGCAGTTCTTC CAWSALRDYEQFF
TRBJ2-3 NA TRBV19 NA TGTGCCAGTAGTATTCTTTCCGGGGGCACAGATACGCAGTATTTT CASSILSGGTDTQYF
TRBJ2-3 NA TRBV14 few TGTGCCAGCAGCCAGACGGGGGTAGTAGATACGCAGTATTTT CASSQTGVVDTQYF
TRBJ1-6 NA TRBV10-3 NA TGTGCCATCAGGGACAGCGGGTCACCCCTCCACTTT CAIRDSGSPLHF
TRBJ1-6 NA TRBV5-1 few TGCGCCAGCAGCTTTCTTAATTCACCCCTCCACTTT CASSFLNSPLHF
TRBJ2-3 TRBD2 TRBV2 NA TGTGCCAGCAGGCGGGGGGGAATCACAGATACGCAGTATTTT CASRRGGITDTQYF
TRBJ1-3 TRBD1 TRBV18 once TGTGCCAGCTCACCGACCGGGACAGGGGTGCACACCATATATTTT CASSPTGTGVHTIYF